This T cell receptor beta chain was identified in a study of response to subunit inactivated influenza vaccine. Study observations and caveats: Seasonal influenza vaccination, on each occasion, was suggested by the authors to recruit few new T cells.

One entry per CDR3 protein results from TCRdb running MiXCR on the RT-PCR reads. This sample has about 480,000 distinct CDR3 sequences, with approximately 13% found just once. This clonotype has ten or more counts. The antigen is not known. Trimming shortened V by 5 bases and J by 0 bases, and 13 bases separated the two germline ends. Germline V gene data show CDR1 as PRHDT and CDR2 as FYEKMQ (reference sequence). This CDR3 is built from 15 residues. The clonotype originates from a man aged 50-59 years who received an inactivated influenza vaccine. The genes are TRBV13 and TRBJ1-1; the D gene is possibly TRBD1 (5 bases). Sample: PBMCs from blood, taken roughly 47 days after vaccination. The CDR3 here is CASSRPGRLNTEAFF. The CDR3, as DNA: TGTGCCAGCAGCCGCCCGGGGCGTCTGAACACTGAAGCTTTCTTT. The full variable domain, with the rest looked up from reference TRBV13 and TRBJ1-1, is AAGVIQSPRHLIKEKRETATLKCYPIPRHDTVYWYQQGPGQDPQFLISFYEKMQSDKGSIPDRFSAQQFSDYHSELNMSSLELGDSALYFCASSRPGRLNTEAFFGQGTRLTVV.